This T cell receptor beta chain was identified during a study of cytomegalovirus exposure and HLA in healthy donors. V lost 2 bases to trimming and J lost 0 bases, with 15 bases between them. The germline gives CDR1 MNHNS, CDR2 SASEGT. This CDR3 has 17 amino acids. Generated by immunoSEQ multiplex PCR, the TCRdb table keeps only in-frame clones and is missing some. In the table there are under 150,000 clones, roughly 90% of which are singletons. The J gene is TRBJ2-3, the V gene TRBV6-1; maybe TRBD2 (5 bases). The TCR originated in a woman under 30 in good health and CMV-seronegative. Sequenced material: PBMCs. CDR3 protein: CASSESGGFLSTDTQYF. The CDR3 DNA is TGTGCCAGCAGTGAAAGTGGCGGGTTCCTTAGCACAGATACGCAGTATTTT.